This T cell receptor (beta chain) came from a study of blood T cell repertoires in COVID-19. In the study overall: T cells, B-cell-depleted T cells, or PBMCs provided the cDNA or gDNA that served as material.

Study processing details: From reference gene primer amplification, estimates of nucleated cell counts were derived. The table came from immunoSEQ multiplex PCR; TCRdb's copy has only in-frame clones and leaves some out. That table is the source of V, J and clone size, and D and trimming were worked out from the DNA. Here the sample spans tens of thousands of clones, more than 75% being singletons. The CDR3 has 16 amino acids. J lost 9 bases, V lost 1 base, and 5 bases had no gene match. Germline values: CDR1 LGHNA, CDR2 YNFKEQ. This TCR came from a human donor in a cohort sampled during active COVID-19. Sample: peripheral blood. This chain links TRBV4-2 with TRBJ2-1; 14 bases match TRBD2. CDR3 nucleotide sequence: TGTGCCAGCAGCCAAGCCGGGACTAGCGGGAGCGGTGAGCAGTTCTTC. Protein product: CASSQAGTSGSGEQFF.